The 27 T cell receptor beta chains listed next were all sequenced from one sample in a study of shared clonotypes between healthy human individuals. TCRdb keeps only in-frame clones here, not all; method: immunoSEQ multiplex PCR. The sample yields about 2.1 million clones, around 95% seen once. Naive CD8 populations comprised CD45RO-negative cells positively selected for CCR7, excluding terminally differentiated effector memory CD45RA+ cells. Material: naive CD8+ T cells from PBMCs. All receptors come from a young man in good health. Some clones in this sample may be carry-over from other donors' samples.

The V gene is TRBV27, the J gene TRBJ2-7; D is possibly TRBD2 (6 bases). The CDR3 is 13 amino acids. V gave up 5 bases and J gave up 4 bases, with 12 bases separating them. Germline CDR1 MNHEY, CDR2 SMNVEV (reference sequence). The CDR3 region is CASSHGREYEQYF. In DNA, the CDR3 is TGTGCCAGCAGTCACGGCCGGGAGTACGAGCAGTACTTC.

The chain has TRBV19 and TRBJ2-6, with 7 bases identical to TRBD1. CDR1 is LNHDA, CDR2 SQIVND, per germline (reference sequence). The CDR3 runs 17 residues. V lost 6 bases to trimming and J lost 0 bases; unmatched junction nucleotides: 8. The CDR3 loop is CASSFRDSLSGANVLTF. CDR3 coding DNA: TGTGCCAGTAGCTTCCGGGACAGTCTCTCTGGGGCCAACGTCCTGACTTTC.

The chain combines TRBV5-5 with TRBJ2-7; 7 bases align to TRBD1. V shed 8 bases, J shed 0 bases, and the junction held 8 bases outside the gene matches. The CDR3 is made up of 14 amino acids. Germline V lookup: CDR1 SGHKS, CDR2 YYEKEE (reference sequence). CDR3 bases: TGTGCCAGTACCGACAGGGCAAGCTCCTACGAGCAGTACTTC. This encodes CASTDRASSYEQYF.

The rearrangement links TRBV4-3 to TRBJ2-3; D is tentatively TRBD1 or TRBD2 (5 bases each). Germline V gives CDR1 LGHNA, CDR2 YSLEER. V was trimmed by 0 bases and J by 9 bases, leaving 7 bases between them. This CDR3 is built from 12 residues. CDR3 in amino acids: CASSQDWDTQYF. In DNA form, the CDR3 reads TGCGCCAGCAGCCAAGATTGGGACACGCAGTATTTT.

The chain has TRBV28 and TRBJ2-1; D gene unclear. CDR1 MDHEN and CDR2 SYDVKM come from the germline V gene. Trimming stripped 4 bases from V and 0 bases from J, with 7 bases between. The CDR3 runs to 14 residues. The CDR3 loop reads CASSWPPSYNEQFF. The CDR3, as DNA: TGTGCCAGCAGTTGGCCACCCTCCTACAATGAGCAGTTCTTC.

V usage is TRBV9 and J usage is TRBJ2-5; D ambiguous. V was pared by 3 bases and J by 2 bases, with 26 bases between. This CDR3 has 19 amino acids. Germline V lookup: CDR1 SGDLS, CDR2 YYNGEE. DNA of the CDR3: TGTGCCAGCAGCGCTGGGCATCTAGGTGGTCGCACCCCGCAAGAGACCCAGTACTTC. Its protein product is CASSAGHLGGRTPQETQYF.

The chain carries TRBV30 and TRBJ1-1, with a tentative D call TRBD1 (5 bases). Germline V gene lookup returns CDR1 GTSNPN and CDR2 SVGIG (reference sequence). This CDR3 is built from 13 residues. V lost 0 bases to trimming and J lost 4 bases, with 9 bases between them. CDR3 region: CAWSVPGATEAFF. In nucleotides, the CDR3 is TGTGCCTGGAGTGTACCTGGGGCCACTGAAGCTTTCTTT.

Here the CDR3 reads CASSLDNFYNEQFF. The CDR3 DNA reads TGTGCCAGCAGCTTAGATAACTTCTACAATGAGCAGTTCTTC. This sequence joins TRBV7-9 and TRBJ2-1; D is uncertain. Germline V gene data show CDR1 as SEHNR and CDR2 as FQNEAQ (reference sequence). V lost 1 base and J lost 3, with 7 bases in between. The CDR3 has 14 residues.

The rearrangement links TRBV19 to TRBJ2-2; the match to TRBD2 covers 11 bases. V lost 5 bases, J lost 6 bases, and 14 bases stayed unmatched. CDR1 is LNHDA, CDR2 SQIVND, per germline (reference sequence). The CDR3 is 18 amino acids. The CDR3 nucleotides are TGTGCCAGTAGTGGGTTAGCGGGAGGGCCCGGGGAACCCGGGGAGCTGTTTTTT. This gives the protein CASSGLAGGPGEPGELFF. Full variable domain (outside the CDR3, taken from reference TRBV19 and TRBJ2-2): DGGITQSPKYLFRKEGQNVTLSCEQNLNHDAMYWYRQDPGQGLRLIYYSQIVNDFQKGDIAEGYSVSREKKESFPLTVTSAQKNPTAFYLCASSGLAGGPGEPGELFFGEGSRLTVL.

The chain has TRBV19 and TRBJ1-1; D unresolved. CDR3 length equals 15 residues. Germline lookup yields CDR1 LNHDA and CDR2 SQIVND (reference sequence). The germline V and J ends were trimmed by 5 bases and 0 bases, with 13 bases remaining between them. The CDR3 loop reads CASSPLGILNTEAFF. CDR3 nucleotides: TGTGCCAGTAGTCCCCTCGGGATATTGAACACTGAAGCTTTCTTT.

The chain uses TRBV2 and TRBJ2-7, with 8 bases aligning to TRBD2. V dropped 6 bases and J dropped 3; count of bases not matched to a gene: 4. The CDR3 consists of 13 residues. Germline CDR1 SNHLY, CDR2 FYNNEI. CDR3: CASRESGSYEQYF. The DNA of the CDR3 is TGTGCCAGCAGGGAAAGCGGGAGCTACGAGCAGTACTTC.

CDR3 region: CASSGGVEQYF. CDR3 DNA sequence: TGCGCCAGCAGCGGGGGGGTCGAGCAGTACTTC. This chain connects TRBV23-1 to TRBJ2-7; 8 nucleotides align to TRBD2. TRBV23-1 is an ORF, and what it does is uncertain. The CDR3 totals 11 residues. V lost 6 bases to trimming and J lost 6 bases; unmatched junction nucleotides: 1.

The V gene is TRBV4-3, the J gene TRBJ1-5; 7 nucleotides align to TRBD1. Unmatched junction bases numbered 2, after V lost 1 base and J lost 5 bases. The CDR3 is made up of 14 amino acids. Germline CDR1 and CDR2: LGHNA and YSLEER. The CDR3 nucleotides are TGCGCCAGCAGCCAAGGGACAGGCCATCAGCCCCAGCATTTT. This sequence encodes CASSQGTGHQPQHF.

This chain connects TRBV6-5 to TRBJ1-1, with D possibly matching TRBD1 (5 bases). CDR3 length: 15 amino acids. Trimming took off 0 bases at V and 2 bases at J, with 10 bases between the two ends. CDR1 MNHEY and CDR2 SVGAGI come from the germline V gene. CDR3 DNA: TGTGCCAGCAGTTACTCGATAGGGGTTAACACTGAAGCTTTCTTT. As protein: CASSYSIGVNTEAFF.

This clone has a handful of counts. The chain combines TRBV27 with TRBJ1-1; the D gene is possibly TRBD1 (6 bases). The CDR3 covers 14 residues. V gave up 4 bases and J gave up 6 bases, with 15 bases separating them. The germline V gene encodes CDR1 MNHEY and CDR2 SMNVEV (reference sequence). The CDR3, as DNA: TGTGCCAGCAGTTCCTCACAGGGTCTGCCTGAAGCTTTCTTT. Residues: CASSSSQGLPEAFF.

This chain links TRBV5-1 with TRBJ2-3, with 8 bases matching TRBD2. The J segment lost 2 bases and the V segment lost 1 base, leaving 6 bases of the junction unmatched. CDR1 SGHRS and CDR2 YFSETQ come from the germline V gene. The CDR3 is 16 residues long. As DNA, the CDR3 is TGCGCCAGCAGCTTGAAGTTAGCGGGATTCACAGATACGCAGTATTTT. As protein: CASSLKLAGFTDTQYF.

The chain employs TRBV28 and TRBJ2-4; 7 nucleotides agree with TRBD2. CDR3 length equals 15 residues. V trimming: 7 bases; J trimming: 0 bases; junction bases outside the gene matches: 6. CDR1 is MDHEN, CDR2 SYDVKM, per germline. The CDR3 coding sequence is TGTGCCAGCACTGGGGCGGGAGTAGCCAAAAACATTCAGTACTTC. Translating gives CASTGAGVAKNIQYF.

In this sample, this clone turned up once. The rearrangement uses TRBV7-9 and TRBJ2-7, with D possibly being TRBD2 (6 bases). Per germline, CDR1 SEHNR and CDR2 FQNEAQ (reference sequence). This CDR3 is 15 amino acids long. V was pared by 2 bases and J by 4 bases, with 15 bases between. In DNA form, the CDR3 reads TGTGCCAGCAGCTTATGGCGTCTGGGGGGATACGAGCAGTACTTC. This translates into CASSLWRLGGYEQYF.

The rearrangement joins TRBV4-1 to TRBJ2-7; 9 bases match TRBD1. Germline CDR1 and CDR2: MGHRA and YSYEKL. This CDR3 has 15 residues. J was trimmed by 3 bases and V by 6 bases; bases with no gene match: 9. The CDR3 protein is CASRPGQGLIYEQYF. The DNA of the CDR3 is TGCGCCAGCAGGCCGGGACAGGGTTTAATCTACGAGCAGTACTTC.

J is TRBJ2-7 and V is TRBV6-9; weak D call: TRBD1 (6 bases). V gave up 2 bases and J gave up 1 base, with 6 bases separating them. Germline V gene lookup returns CDR1 MNHGY and CDR2 SVAAGI. The CDR3 sequence is 13 residues long. The CDR3 region has the DNA TGTGCCAGCAGTTATCAGGGGTCCTACGAGCAGTACTTC. This translates into CASSYQGSYEQYF.

This clone was seen only once. The J gene is TRBJ1-2, the V gene TRBV4-1; D remains ambiguous. Germline CDR1 MGHRA, CDR2 YSYEKL. The CDR3 runs to 13 residues. V lost 0 bases and J lost 3, with 5 bases in between. The DNA for the CDR3 is TGCGCCAGCAGCCAAGAGCCATACTATGGCTACACCTTC. It encodes CASSQEPYYGYTF.

The chain recombines TRBV7-8 with TRBJ2-7, with a tentative D call TRBD2 (5 bases). This CDR3 is built from 13 residues. Per the germline V gene, CDR1 is SGHVS and CDR2 is FQNEAQ. Trimming took off 2 bases at V and 6 bases at J, with 11 bases between the two ends. The CDR3 DNA sequence: TGTGCCAGCAGCTTATTATCCCGGGGCGAGCAGTACTTC. Encoded protein: CASSLLSRGEQYF.

This sequence joins TRBV7-6 and TRBJ2-7; TRBD1 matches at 9 bases. Trimming removed 5 bases from V and 3 bases from J; junction bases left unmatched: 8. The germline gives CDR1 SGHVS, CDR2 FNYEAQ. The CDR3 spans 15 residues. CDR3 protein: CASSPGQGIFYEQYF. DNA for the CDR3: TGTGCCAGCAGCCCTGGACAGGGGATTTTCTACGAGCAGTACTTC. The full variable domain, completed using reference TRBV7-6 and TRBJ2-7, is GAGVSQSPRYKVTKRGQDVALRCDPISGHVSLYWYRQALGQGPEFLTYFNYEAQQDKSGLPNDRFSAERPEGSISTLTIQRTEQRDSAMYRCASSPGQGIFYEQYFGPGTRLTVT.

The chain employs TRBV6-4 and TRBJ1-5; D is ambiguous. Germline CDR1 and CDR2: MRHNA and SNTAGT. V gave up 2 bases and J gave up 0 bases, with 14 bases separating them. The CDR3 has 17 amino acids. The CDR3 DNA reads as TGTGCCAGCAGTGACACTTACGGATATGCTAGCAATCAGCCCCAGCATTTT. This gives the protein CASSDTYGYASNQPQHF.

This rearrangement joins TRBV5-6 to TRBJ2-7; possible D gene TRBD1, 5 bases. Trimming shortened V by 0 bases and J by 5 bases, and 15 bases separated the two germline ends. CDR1 SGHDT and CDR2 YYEEEE come from the germline V gene. The CDR3 has 15 residues. CDR3 in amino acids: CASSLGVSRVNEQYF. The CDR3 nucleotides are TGTGCCAGCAGCTTGGGGGTGTCCAGGGTGAACGAGCAGTACTTC.

Comments on this clone: Other DNA sequences within the sample encode an identical CDR3. The genes are TRBV29-1 and TRBJ2-1; D not resolved. V was clipped by 6 bases and J by 0 bases, with 0 bases between them. Germline CDR1 is SQVTM and CDR2 is ANQGSEA. CDR3 length equals 10 residues. The CDR3 region is CSVSYNEQFF. In nucleotides, the CDR3 is TGCAGCGTCTCCTACAATGAGCAGTTCTTC.

J is TRBJ2-7 and V is TRBV7-3; weak D call: TRBD2 (5 bases). The CDR3 has 15 amino acids. Germline-derived CDR1 and CDR2 are SGHTA and FQGTGA. V shed 3 bases and J shed 2 bases, with 14 bases lying between them. The CDR3 loop reads CASSLLERAPYEQYF. CDR3 DNA: TGTGCCAGCAGCTTGTTGGAGAGGGCCCCCTACGAGCAGTACTTC.